Listed below are T cell receptor beta chains from one sample, sequenced in a study of tumor-infiltrating lymphocytes in primary liver carcinoma. TCRdb re-called the multiplex PCR reads with MiXCR, one entry per CDR3 protein. The data hold around 190,000 distinct CDR3 sequences, with 85% observed a single time. The sequenced sample was tumor tissue from primary liver carcinoma. The receptor set was obtained from a man between 40 and 49 years old with primary liver carcinoma and hepatitis B virus infection. CDR3s include the opening cysteine and the closing phenylalanine or tryptophan. The D gene is left open where the match is weak. Part of the rows lack a size; the others show once, few, many or a class for expanded clones.

v_gene	j_gene	abundance	d_gene	CDR3aa	CDR3nt
TRBV29-1	TRBJ1-6	-	TRBD1	CNVSNGTGPSSPLHF	TGCAACGTTTCGAATGGGACAGGGCCAAGTTCACCCCTCCACTTT
TRBV5-4	TRBJ1-5	-	-	CASSRDRISNQPQHF	TGTGCCAGCAGCCGCGACAGAATTAGCAATCAGCCCCAGCATTTT
TRBV29-1	TRBJ1-2	-	-	CSVKFGQSNYSSTF	TGCAGCGTCAAGTTTGGACAGTCGAACTATAGCTCCACCTTC
TRBV29-1	TRBJ2-5	medium-sized	-	CSVEDPVRETQYF	TGCAGCGTTGAAGATCCTGTTCGGGAGACCCAGTACTTC
TRBV4-1	TRBJ2-3	many	TRBD2	CASSRLGGDTQYF	TGCGCCAGCAGCCGTCTGGGAGGGGATACGCAGTATTTT
TRBV14	TRBJ2-7	many	-	CASSQALMGAAEQYF	TGTGCCAGCAGCCAAGCCCTAATGGGAGCCGCCGAGCAGTACTTC
TRBV12-3/TRBV12-4	TRBJ2-3	-	-	CASSSRGTDMQYF	TGTGCTAGCAGTTCGAGGGGCACAGATATGCAGTATTTT
TRBV6-6	TRBJ1-6	-	-	CASSDIGISHLHF	TGTGCCAGCAGTGATATAGGAATTTCACACCTCCACTTT
TRBV29-1	TRBJ2-5	-	TRBD2	CSVEGLGRLLETQYF	TGCAGCGTTGAGGGACTCGGGAGGCTCCTAGAGACCCAGTACTTC
TRBV6-1	TRBJ1-2	-	-	CASIQDNYGHTF	TGTGCCAGCATCCAGGACAACTATGGCCACACCTTC
TRBV6-1	TRBJ2-7	many	-	CASSENVGGTYEQYF	TGTGCCAGCAGTGAAAACGTCGGGGGTACCTACGAGCAGTACTTC
TRBV5-1	TRBJ2-1	-	-	CTSNLELQPNEQFF	TGCACCAGTAACTTGGAACTCCAACCCAATGAGCAGTTCTTC
TRBV29-1	TRBJ2-2	-	-	CSVRMGCAGSGELFF	TGCAGCGTTCGGATGGGGTGCGCAGGGTCCGGGGAGCTGTTTTTT
TRBV28	TRBJ2-1	-	TRBD2	CASGPSAGSSYNEQFF	TGTGCCAGCGGTCCTTCAGCGGGGAGCTCCTACAATGAGCAGTTCTTC
TRBV11-1	TRBJ2-2	-	-	CTSSFWDIGKLFF	TGTACCAGCAGCTTTTGGGACATTGGGAAGCTGTTTTTT
TRBV29-1	TRBJ2-1	-	-	CSVGLVSEVRFF	TGCAGCGTGGGTCTTGTGAGTGAAGTACGATTCTTC
TRBV6-7	TRBJ2-2	once	TRBD1	CAKSDRGATGELFF	TGTGCCAAAAGCGACAGGGGGGCCACCGGGGAGCTGTTTTTT
TRBV7-3	TRBJ2-5	-	-	CASSQNRGKETQYF	TGTGCCAGCAGCCAGAACAGAGGAAAGGAGACCCAGTACTTC
TRBV4-1	TRBJ2-1	-	-	CASSQGAATEYNEQFF	TGCGCCAGCAGCCAAGGGGCCGCGACAGAGTACAATGAGCAGTTCTTC
TRBV6-1	TRBJ2-2	-	-	CASRSGGVCTGKLFF	TGTGCCAGCAGGTCCGGGGGCGTGTGTACCGGGAAGCTGTTTTTT
TRBV6-2/TRBV6-3	TRBJ2-1	-	TRBD1	CVSTEPGQGATEQFF	TGTGTCAGCACCGAACCGGGACAGGGAGCAACGGAGCAGTTCTTC
TRBV29-1	TRBJ2-5	-	-	CSINGPSFQETQYF	TGCAGCATTAACGGACCTAGCTTCCAAGAGACCCAGTATTTC
TRBV5-4	TRBJ2-3	once	-	CANNTSRARTSTDTQYF	TGTGCCAACAACACTTCCCGCGCGCGAACTAGTACAGATACGCAGTATTTT
TRBV6-2/TRBV6-3	TRBJ2-7	-	-	CASSLRVRAHDQYF	TGTGCCAGCAGCCTCAGGGTCAGGGCCCACGATCAGTACTTC
TRBV6-1	TRBJ2-7	-	TRBD2	CACRVAGSSYEQYF	TGTGCCTGCAGGGTAGCGGGCAGTTCCTACGAGCAGTACTTC
TRBV12-3/TRBV12-4	TRBJ2-7	-	-	CTNAKGGQFYEQYF	TGTACCAACGCCAAGGGGGGACAGTTCTACGAGCAGTACTTC
TRBV5-4	TRBJ1-1	-	-	CASQQGMNTEAFF	TGTGCCAGCCAACAGGGCATGAACACTGAAGCTTTCTTT
TRBV5-1	TRBJ1-1	few	-	CDSSLDGMNTEAFF	TGCGACAGCAGCCTGGACGGCATGAACACTGAAGCTTTCTTT
TRBV6-6	TRBJ1-1	-	-	CPSIFRGNTEAFF	TGTCCCAGCATTTTCCGGGGGAACACTGAAGCTTTCTTT
TRBV6-1	TRBJ2-1	-	TRBD2	CASNEAPLAGVDEQFF	TGTGCCAGCAATGAAGCCCCCCTGGCGGGAGTAGATGAGCAGTTCTTC
TRBV29-1	TRBJ1-2	-	-	CSVGEGWGMSYGYTF	TGCAGCGTTGGGGAGGGTTGGGGCATGAGCTATGGCTACACCTTC
TRBV4-2	TRBJ2-2	-	TRBD1	CARTGTGNTGELFF	TGCGCCAGGACCGGGACAGGGAACACCGGGGAGCTGTTTTTT
TRBV20-1	TRBJ2-3	-	TRBD2	CSALSGTSPDTQYF	TGCAGTGCTCTTTCCGGGACTAGCCCAGATACGCAGTATTTT
TRBV6-5	TRBJ2-7	-	TRBD1	CASSYSVGGYKQYF	TGTGCCAGCAGTTACTCGGTAGGGGGCTACAAGCAGTACTTC
TRBV5-1	TRBJ1-3	many	-	CASSLDGQNPGNTIYF	TGCGCCAGCAGCTTGGACGGGCAGAACCCTGGAAACACCATATATTTT
TRBV7-9	TRBJ1-5	many	-	CASSLQGLGNQPQHF	TGTGCCAGCAGCTTACAGGGGCTAGGGAATCAGCCCCAGCATTTT
TRBV29-1	TRBJ2-2	-	-	CSIDDTGELFF	TGCAGCATTGATGACACCGGGGAGCTGTTTTTT
TRBV10-3	TRBJ2-2	once	TRBD1	CAISEQGTGYNTGQLFF	TGTGCCATCAGTGAACAAGGGACAGGATATAACACCGGGCAACTGTTTTTT
TRBV7-9	TRBJ2-7	-	-	CASSLSEGTLGEHYF	TGTGCCAGCAGCTTATCAGAGGGAACCCTCGGCGAGCACTACTTC
TRBV29-1	TRBJ1-5	-	TRBD1	CSAGGGANQPQSF	TGCAGCGCAGGGGGGGGAGCGAATCAGCCCCAGAGTTTT
TRBV6-1	TRBJ2-1	-	-	CASDGKLARGLDVEFF	TGTGCCAGCGACGGAAAATTAGCGAGAGGCCTCGATGTGGAGTTCTTC
TRBV11-2	TRBJ2-7	-	-	CASSSGRLYAHEQYF	TGTGCCAGTAGCTCCGGACGGCTTTACGCGCACGAGCAATACTTC
TRBV11-2	TRBJ2-1	-	-	CASSPRVGTDEQFF	TGTGCCAGCAGCCCTAGGGTGGGGACCGATGAGCAGTTCTTC
TRBV10-3	TRBJ1-1	-	-	CAISRNTEALF	TGTGCCATCAGTAGGAACACTGAAGCTTTATTT
TRBV12-3/TRBV12-4	TRBJ2-2	-	-	CTSSPTASVRWGELFF	TGTACCAGCAGTCCCACGGCTAGCGTGAGATGGGGGGAGCTGTTTTTT
TRBV29-1	TRBJ2-1	-	-	CSVSHTSETIFF	TGTAGCGTTTCTCACACGTCTGAGACTATTTTCTTC
TRBV6-2/TRBV6-3	TRBJ2-7	few	TRBD1	CASSLRDRVHEHYF	TGTGCCAGCAGCCTCCGGGACAGGGTCCACGAGCACTATTTC
TRBV29-1	TRBJ2-5	-	TRBD2	CSVKFGGLVLEETQYF	TGCAGCGTTAAATTTGGAGGACTAGTTCTGGAAGAGACCCAGTACTTC
TRBV29-1	TRBJ2-2	-	TRBD1	CSVVRQGDHTGELFF	TGCAGTGTTGTACGACAGGGGGATCACACCGGGGAGCTGTTTTTT
TRBV6-2/TRBV6-3	TRBJ1-5	-	-	CVSSSPWVNQPQHF	TGTGTCAGTAGTTCTCCATGGGTTAATCAGCCCCAGCATTTT
TRBV7-8	TRBJ2-7	-	TRBD1	CSSSSYDRGPYEQYF	TGTAGCAGCAGCTCTTATGACAGGGGGCCCTACGAGCAGTACTTC
TRBV21-1	TRBJ1-4	-	-	CAISTPPGRGKEKVFF	TGTGCCATCAGCACCCCTCCCGGCAGGGGGAAGGAAAAAGTGTTTTTT
TRBV6-2/TRBV6-3	TRBJ1-3	many	-	CASMTAGTYSGNTIYF	TGTGCCAGCATGACGGCAGGGACTTACTCTGGAAACACCATATATTTT
TRBV4-2	TRBJ2-5	-	-	CVSSEDLGSVETQYF	TGTGTCAGCAGCGAAGACCTGGGATCTGTGGAGACCCAGTACTTC
TRBV12-3/TRBV12-4	TRBJ2-5	-	-	CASSFSGNEEIQYF	TGTGCCAGTAGTTTTTCAGGGAATGAGGAGATCCAGTACTTC
TRBV12-3/TRBV12-4	TRBJ1-5	once	TRBD1	CASSTTQGQGKQHQHF	TGTGCCAGCAGTACAACTCAGGGACAGGGCAAACAGCACCAGCATTTT
TRBV5-1	TRBJ2-3	once	-	CASSLKGGHPSTDTQYF	TGCGCCAGCAGCTTAAAGGGAGGCCACCCTAGCACAGATACGCAGTATTTT
TRBV28	TRBJ2-5	-	-	CATQPEGGLETQYF	TGTGCCACCCAACCGGAGGGAGGTCTAGAGACCCAGTACTTC